These 12 T cell receptor beta chains came from one sample sequenced in a study of T cells in Graves' hyperthyroidism and ophthalmopathy. Researchers amplified the TCR beta CDR3 regions from RNA transcripts. First-round RT-PCR with HTBI primers amplified the TCR CDR3 region. TCRdb reprocessed the multiplex PCR reads via MiXCR and lists one record per CDR3 protein. The profile shows more than 450,000 distinct CDR3 sequences, 13% to 15% of them singletons. The sequencing input was blood. These receptors were taken from a woman aged 40 to 50 with Graves' hyperthyroidism.

This clonotype was recorded many times. CDR3 in amino acids: CASIKGEHSYEQYF. The CDR3 region has the DNA TGTGCCAGCATTAAGGGGGAACACTCCTACGAGCAGTACTTC. V usage is TRBV2 and J usage is TRBJ2-7; weak D call: TRBD1 (6 bases). Germline assignment: CDR1 SNHLY and CDR2 FYNNEI. V lost 7 bases and J 0 bases, leaving 13 bases between the germline ends. This CDR3 is 14 amino acids long.

CDR3 in amino acids: CASSWGTGGEKLFF. The CDR3 nucleotides are TGTGCCAGCAGCTGGGGCACAGGGGGGGAAAAACTGTTTTTT. The V call is TRBV5-6, the J call TRBJ1-4, with TRBD1 identical over 8 bases. The CDR3 covers 14 residues. The germline gives CDR1 SGHDT, CDR2 YYEEEE. With V trimmed by 3 bases and J by 8 bases, 6 bases remained unmatched.

The V and J genes are TRBV20-1 and TRBJ1-1; D call uncertain. Trimming removed 5 bases from V and 4 bases from J, with 17 bases in between. The CDR3 spans 14 residues. CDR1 is DFQATT, CDR2 SNEGSKA, per germline (reference sequence). DNA for the CDR3: TGCAGTGCTGAGTACCGGGGAGTGGGCACTGAAGCTTTCTTT. This gives the protein CSAEYRGVGTEAFF.

This clonotype occurred a few times. The rearrangement joins TRBV3-1 to TRBJ2-1, with 11 nucleotides matching TRBD2. Germline V CDR1 and CDR2: LGHDT, YNNKEL (reference sequence). This CDR3 region has 17 residues. The V and J ends lost 4 bases and 2 bases, in that order; junction bases with no gene match: 7. Written as DNA, the CDR3 is TGTGCCAGCAGCCCCCGTAGCGGGAGGGCCCCCTACAATGAGCAGTTCTTC. Translation gives CASSPRSGRAPYNEQFF.

This clonotype was found many times. The chain employs TRBV28 and TRBJ1-2, with D uncertain. The CDR3 consists of 13 residues. V was clipped by 8 bases and J by 3 bases, with 13 bases between them. Looked up from germline, CDR1 is MDHEN and CDR2 is SYDVKM. The CDR3 DNA sequence: TGTGCCAGCCATGGGGTCGGGCACTATGGCTACACCTTC. Amino acid sequence: CASHGVGHYGYTF.

This sequence joins TRBV5-1 and TRBJ1-4, with 8 positions matching TRBD1. This CDR3 is 14 amino acids long. Germline values: CDR1 SGHRS, CDR2 YFSETQ. With V trimmed by 3 bases and J by 4 bases, 2 bases remained unmatched. The CDR3: CASSSGQVNEKLFF. The CDR3 DNA is TGCGCCAGCAGCTCGGGACAGGTTAATGAAAAACTGTTTTTT. Variable domain in full (rest from reference TRBV5-1 and TRBJ1-4): KAGVTQTPRYLIKTRGQQVTLSCSPISGHRSVSWYQQTPGQGLQFLFEYFSETQRNKGNFPGRFSGRQFSNSRSEMNVSTLELGDSALYLCASSSGQVNEKLFFGSGTQLSVL.

The chain employs TRBV5-1 and TRBJ2-5; 7 bases align to TRBD2. With 4 bases clipped from V and 9 bases from J, the junction kept 12 bases outside the gene matches. The germline CDR1 and CDR2 sequences are SGHRS and YFSETQ. This CDR3 spans 14 amino acids. In DNA form, the CDR3 reads TGCGCCAGCAGCATAGGACTAGTCTCCGGGGCCCAGTACTTC. This translates into CASSIGLVSGAQYF.

This clonotype was counted at least ten times. V gene TRBV20-1 combines with J gene TRBJ2-7; D unresolved. The CDR3 length is 11 residues. From germline, CDR1 is DFQATT and CDR2 SNEGSKA (reference sequence). Trimming cost V 5 bases and J 4 bases, with 9 bases left between them. The CDR3 nucleotides are TGCAGTGCTCAGAACCCTTACGAGCAGTACTTC. Protein: CSAQNPYEQYF.

The chain uses TRBV11-2 and TRBJ2-3; 9 bases map to TRBD1. The CDR3 runs 13 residues. After removal of 6 bases from V and 4 bases from J, the junction contained 2 bases not matched to a gene. CDR1 is SGHAT and CDR2 is FQNNGV in the germline V gene. The CDR3 nucleotides read TGTGCCAGCAGGCGACAGGGGGCAGATACGCAGTATTTT. This translates into CASRRQGADTQYF.

V gene TRBV12-3 or TRBV12-4 combines with J gene TRBJ2-2, with D perhaps matching TRBD2 (6 bases). The CDR3 contains 15 residues. V was trimmed by 6 bases and J by 1 base, leaving 12 bases between them. CDR3 sequence reads: CASRVWGGNTGELFF. CDR3 nucleotides: TGTGCCAGCAGGGTCTGGGGAGGGAACACCGGGGAGCTGTTTTTT.

This clonotype was seen at least ten times. The chain uses TRBV20-1 and TRBJ2-7; D call uncertain. The CDR3 loop spans 10 amino acids. The germline V gene has CDR1 DFQATT and CDR2 SNEGSKA (reference sequence). V lost 4 bases, J lost 4 bases, and 5 bases lay in between. CDR3 loop: CSAILYEQYF. For the CDR3, the DNA is TGCAGTGCTATTTTATACGAGCAGTACTTC.

This clonotype has a handful of counts. The rearrangement uses TRBV3-1 and TRBJ2-1, with D possibly TRBD1 on 5 matching bases. This CDR3 contains 13 residues. Trimming left V 4 bases short and J 4 bases short, with 8 bases between. Germline lookup yields CDR1 LGHDT and CDR2 YNNKEL (reference sequence). CDR3 amino acids: CASSPTAYNEQFF. CDR3 DNA sequence: TGTGCCAGCAGCCCGACAGCTTACAATGAGCAGTTCTTC.